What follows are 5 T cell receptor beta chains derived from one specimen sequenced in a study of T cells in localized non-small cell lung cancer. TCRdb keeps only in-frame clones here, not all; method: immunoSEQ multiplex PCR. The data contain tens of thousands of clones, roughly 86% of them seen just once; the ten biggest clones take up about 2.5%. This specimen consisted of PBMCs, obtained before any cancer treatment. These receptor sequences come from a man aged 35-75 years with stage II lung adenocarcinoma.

DNA for the CDR3: TGTGCCAGCAGTGAAGCGGGGGTAGCTTTCTTT. Translation gives CASSEAGVAFF. This chain links TRBV6-5 with TRBJ1-1, with TRBD1 as a possible D gene (5 bases). The CDR3 length is 11 residues. Between the trimmed V and J ends, which lost 5 bases and 10 bases, there was a span of 11 bases. Germline V gives CDR1 MNHEY, CDR2 SVGAGI.

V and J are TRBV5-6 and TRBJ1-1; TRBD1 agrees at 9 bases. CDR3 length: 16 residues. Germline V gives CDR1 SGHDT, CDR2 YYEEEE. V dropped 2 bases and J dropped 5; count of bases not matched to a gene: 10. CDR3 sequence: CASSFGTGLLRTEAFF. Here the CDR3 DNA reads TGTGCCAGCAGCTTCGGGACAGGGCTTCTGAGGACTGAAGCTTTCTTT. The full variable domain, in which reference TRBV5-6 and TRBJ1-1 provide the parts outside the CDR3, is DAGVTQSPTHLIKTRGQQVTLRCSPKSGHDTVSWYQQALGQGPQFIFQYYEEEERQRGNFPDRFSGHQFPNYSSELNVNALLLGDSALYLCASSFGTGLLRTEAFFGQGTRLTVV.

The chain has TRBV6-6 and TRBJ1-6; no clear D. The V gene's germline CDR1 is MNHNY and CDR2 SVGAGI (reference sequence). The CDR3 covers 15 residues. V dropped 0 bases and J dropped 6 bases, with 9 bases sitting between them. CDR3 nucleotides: TGTGCCAGCAGTTACTCGAGCCTTACTAATTCACCCCTCCACTTT. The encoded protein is CASSYSSLTNSPLHF.

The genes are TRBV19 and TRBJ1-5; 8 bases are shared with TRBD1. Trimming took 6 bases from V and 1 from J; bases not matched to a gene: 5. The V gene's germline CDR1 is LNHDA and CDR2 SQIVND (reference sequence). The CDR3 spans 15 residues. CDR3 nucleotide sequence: TGTGCCAGTAGCTCCTACAGGGGGAGCAATCAGCCCCAGCATTTT. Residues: CASSSYRGSNQPQHF.

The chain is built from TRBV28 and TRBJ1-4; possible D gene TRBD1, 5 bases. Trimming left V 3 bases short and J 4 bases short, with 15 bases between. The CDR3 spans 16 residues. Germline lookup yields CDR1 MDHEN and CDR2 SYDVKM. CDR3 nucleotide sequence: TGTGCCAGCAGTTTCTTTGACAGAGCAATTAATGAAAAACTGTTTTTT. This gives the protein CASSFFDRAINEKLFF. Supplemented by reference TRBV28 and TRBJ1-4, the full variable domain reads DVKVTQSSRYLVKRTGEKVFLECVQDMDHENMFWYRQDPGLGLRLIYFSYDVKMKEKGDIPEGYSVSREKKERFSLILESASTNQTSMYLCASSFFDRAINEKLFFGSGTQLSVL.